This T cell receptor (beta chain) came from a study of shared clonotypes between healthy human individuals. The germline CDR1 and CDR2 sequences are MNHEY and SVGAGI. The V and J ends lost 6 bases and 4 bases, in that order; junction bases with no gene match: 9. The CDR3 runs 15 residues. A remark on this clone: Its specificity is not known.

Cells designated naive CD8 were CD45RO-negative and were positively selected for CCR7, with terminally differentiated effector memory CD45RA+ cells excluded. Caucasian adults residing in Nashville, Tennessee made up all the donors. Libraries were prepared by immunoSEQ multiplex PCR; TCRdb keeps only in-frame clonotypes and omits some of them. The data contain over 2,000,000 clones, 93% of them singletons. Whole-study results and caveats: The four-donor shared clonotypes exceeded non-shared clonotypes in generation probability, with non-shared ones scoring lower. A handful of donors held around 5% of naive CD4 clonotypes in common.

The sequencing sample was made of naive CD8+ T cells from PBMCs. This chain connects TRBV6-5 to TRBJ2-1; 7 bases align to TRBD1. The TCR originated in a man between 18 and 35 years old in good health. Some clones in this sample may be carry-over from other donors' samples. CDR3 sequence (DNA): TGTGCCAGCAGCCCAGGGGACAGACTTTACAATGAGCAGTTCTTC. It codes for CASSPGDRLYNEQFF.